This entry describes one T cell receptor beta chain. Its antigen is undetermined. These data are taken from a study of T cell responses to AZD1222 COVID-19 vaccine. About the research overall: Whether given at about 4 or about 12 weeks, second doses were pooled.

Overall study results and limits: The peak T cell response came first, and repertoires were sampled only after it. Among the donors, most were white British and more were female, and clonal diversity was possibly underestimated. It was only 6 or 7 AZD1222 recipients who were seropositive at baseline.

The CDR3 is 14 amino acids. Germline CDR1 and CDR2: LNHDA and SQIVND (reference sequence). Losses at the gene ends were 5 bases for V and 5 bases for J; bases not matched to a gene: 3. Clones were read by immunoSEQ multiplex PCR, and TCRdb kept only the in-frame ones, dropping some. The profile shows 150,000 or so clones, 80% to 95% of them singletons. The TCR sequence derives from an adult in good health. V gene TRBV19 combines with J gene TRBJ1-5, with 10 bases that match TRBD1. The sample in question was peripheral blood, obtained on day 0 of AZD1222 vaccination. The CDR3, as DNA: TGTGCCAGTAGTTTTGGGACAGGGGATCAGCCCCAGCATTTT. This gives the protein CASSFGTGDQPQHF.